Listed here are 14 T cell receptor beta chains from one sample, sequenced in a study of blood T cell repertoires in COVID-19. The method was immunoSEQ multiplex PCR; TCRdb's version includes in-frame clones alone and lacks a portion of them. The top ten hold around 24% of the sample, which has over 150,000 clones, approximately 79% seen once. Material for sequencing was peripheral blood. The receptors shown here come from an older woman with acute or convalescent COVID-19.

This rearrangement joins TRBV5-1 to TRBJ1-4; possibly TRBD1 for D (5 bases). This CDR3 is built from 16 residues. V dropped 3 bases and J dropped 7 bases, with 19 bases sitting between them. CDR1 and CDR2 (germline): SGHRS, YFSETQ. This chain's CDR3 is CASSSNVGRGGEKLFF. Here the CDR3 DNA reads TGCGCCAGCAGCTCGAACGTGGGCCGGGGGGGTGAAAAACTGTTTTTT.

The J gene is TRBJ2-3, the V gene TRBV10-2, with 7 bases lining up with TRBD2. The germline V gene has CDR1 WSHSY and CDR2 SAAADI. V shed 7 bases, J shed 2 bases, and the junction held 9 bases outside the gene matches. The CDR3 is made up of 15 amino acids. CDR3 in DNA: TGCGCCAGCAAGGCTACTAGCGAAGACACAGATACGCAGTATTTT. It specifies CASKATSEDTDTQYF.

This clone was observed a single time. The CDR3 loop reads CASSQDHTGGNTIYF. CDR3 in DNA: TGTGCCAGCAGCCAAGATCACACAGGGGGAAACACCATATATTTT. V usage is TRBV3-1 (or the pseudogene TRBV3-2) and J usage is TRBJ1-3; a possible D gene is TRBD1 (6 bases). This CDR3 is built from 15 residues. Trimming removed 0 bases at V and 4 bases at J, with 10 bases between. Germline lookup yields CDR1 LGHDT and CDR2 YNNKEL (reference sequence).

In DNA, the CDR3 is TGTGCCAGCAGTTTAAGTAGCGGGATTTACAATGAGCAGTTCTTC. This encodes CASSLSSGIYNEQFF. The V call is TRBV28, the J call TRBJ2-1; 8 nucleotides line up with TRBD2. The CDR3 loop spans 15 amino acids. The V segment lost 2 bases and the J segment 4 bases; nucleotides outside the gene matches: 4. Germline CDR1 and CDR2: MDHEN and SYDVKM.

A few counts support this clone. The chain has TRBV5-5 and TRBJ1-6; the match to TRBD1 covers 7 bases. Germline values: CDR1 SGHKS, CDR2 YYEKEE (reference sequence). With V trimmed by 3 bases and J by 8 bases, 8 bases remained unmatched. The CDR3 spans 15 residues. The CDR3 bases are TGTGCCAGCAGCTCGAGACAGGGTCCCGATTCACCCCTCCACTTT. As protein: CASSSRQGPDSPLHF.

This clone showed up just once. The J gene is TRBJ1-5, the V gene TRBV19, with no clear D. Trimming stripped 0 bases from V and 10 bases from J, with 10 bases between. Germline CDR1 and CDR2: LNHDA and SQIVND (reference sequence). The CDR3 is 13 residues long. CDR3 amino acids: CASSIDLYRPQHF. As DNA, the CDR3 is TGTGCCAGTAGTATAGATCTATATCGTCCCCAGCATTTT. Looking up the rest from reference TRBV19 and TRBJ1-5 gives the full variable domain: DGGITQSPKYLFRKEGQNVTLSCEQNLNHDAMYWYRQDPGQGLRLIYYSQIVNDFQKGDIAEGYSVSREKKESFPLTVTSAQKNPTAFYLCASSIDLYRPQHFGDGTRLSIL.

The V gene is TRBV12-5, the J gene TRBJ2-2; TRBD1 is a possible D gene (5 bases). CDR1 and CDR2 (germline): LGHNT, FRNRAP. This CDR3 region has 15 residues. Trimming took 3 bases from V and 2 from J, leaving 10 bases between them. CDR3 protein: CASGFFQGNTGELFF. The DNA of the CDR3 is TGTGCTAGTGGTTTCTTCCAGGGCAACACCGGGGAGCTGTTTTTT.

The rearrangement uses TRBV3-1 (or the pseudogene TRBV3-2) and TRBJ2-3; 13 nucleotides agree with TRBD2. The ends lost 4 bases at V and 5 bases at J; junction bases unmatched: 3. Germline loops: CDR1 LGHDT, CDR2 YNNKEL (reference sequence). This CDR3 is 15 amino acids long. The CDR3 reads CASSLTSGRGDTQYF. As DNA, the CDR3 is TGTGCCAGCAGCCTTACTAGCGGGAGGGGAGATACGCAGTATTTT.

The gene calls are TRBV27 and TRBJ1-2; TRBD1 matches at 10 bases. The germline CDR1 and CDR2 sequences are MNHEY and SMNVEV (reference sequence). This CDR3 spans 13 amino acids. With 6 bases clipped from V and 7 bases from J, the junction kept 5 bases outside the gene matches. CDR3 in DNA: TGTGCCAGCAGCGTGACAGGGGGCTCTGGCTACACCTTC. Translating gives CASSVTGGSGYTF.

This clone was detected only a few times. The V and J genes are TRBV10-3 and TRBJ1-1; D possibly corresponds to TRBD1 (5 bases). Trimming left V 2 bases short and J 0 bases short, with 7 bases between. The CDR3 spans 14 residues. The germline gives CDR1 ENHRY, CDR2 SYGVKD. The CDR3 loop is CAISERQMNTEAFF. The DNA of the CDR3 is TGTGCCATCAGTGAGCGACAGATGAACACTGAAGCTTTCTTT.

The rearrangement links TRBV18 to TRBJ2-5; D call uncertain. Per germline, CDR1 KGHSH and CDR2 LQKENI. This CDR3 is 13 amino acids long. The germline V and J ends were trimmed by 0 bases and 5 bases, with 7 bases remaining between them. CDR3 loop: CASSPPLVETQYF. CDR3 nucleotides: TGTGCCAGCTCACCACCCCTCGTTGAGACCCAGTACTTC.

This chain's CDR3 is CASSGQAVGAGELFF. CDR3 nucleotide sequence: TGCGCCAGCAGCGGACAGGCCGTTGGAGCCGGGGAGCTGTTTTTT. The chain couples TRBV10-1 to TRBJ2-2, with 7 bases aligning to TRBD1. The CDR3 totals 15 residues. Germline trimming cut 6 bases from V and 6 bases from J; bases unmatched to any gene: 10. In germline, CDR1 is WNHNN, CDR2 SYGVQD (reference sequence).

V usage is TRBV7-7 and J usage is TRBJ2-5, with a weak D call TRBD1 (6 bases). Trimming removed 4 bases from V and 0 bases from J, with 12 bases in between. The germline gives CDR1 SSHAT, CDR2 FNYEAQ (reference sequence). The CDR3 has 15 amino acids. The CDR3 protein is CASSSRTGNQETQYF. The CDR3 coding sequence is TGTGCCAGCAGCTCCCGAACAGGGAACCAAGAGACCCAGTACTTC.

Only one count was recorded for this clone. The genes are TRBV4-1 and TRBJ1-2, with TRBD1 matching over 11 bases. CDR3 size: 14 residues. Per the germline V gene, CDR1 is MGHRA and CDR2 is YSYEKL. V gave up 4 bases and J gave up 6 bases; unmatched junction bases: 4. CDR3 amino acids: CASSRDRGIDGYTF. DNA for the CDR3: TGCGCCAGCAGCCGGGACAGGGGGATTGATGGCTACACCTTC.